Below are 23 T cell receptor beta chains sequenced from a single sample in a study of T-cell reconstitution after alpha-beta-depleted transplantation in children (dated by TCRdb to 2015 to 2016). The library came from PCR. The sequencer listed for this sample is Illumina HiSeq 2500. To normalize quantification of the TCRbeta repertoire, the TCR libraries were built with molecular barcoding that relied on unique molecular identifiers. The raw public data were reprocessed by TCRdb itself: fastp quality trimming at Q25, MiXCR clonotype calling, in-frame beta chains only. A single entry per CDR3 protein holds the most common genes and DNA from its merged rows. The sample includes 450,000 to 600,000 distinct CDR3 sequences, with under 15% observed a single time. Over 2% of the sample is held by the ten biggest clonotypes. The intended sense of this specimen's treatment or condition label: allogeneic hematopoietic cell transplantation with graft depleted of TCRalphabeta T cells and CD19 B cells.

Sample: PBMCs, mostly from graft donor cells, taken 360 days after TCRalphabeta/CD19-depleted stem cell transplant. Every receptor here comes from a male patient younger than 18 who had a stem cell transplant for acute myeloid leukemia, so the T cells may come from the graft donor.

This clonotype was found a few times. The CDR3 bases are TGCGCCAGCAGCCTCACCGCCCCGGGGATCCCAGATACGCAGTATTTT. This sequence encodes CASSLTAPGIPDTQYF. The chain links TRBV4-3 to TRBJ2-3; maybe TRBD2 (5 bases). CDR1 and CDR2 (germline): LGHNA, YSLEER. This CDR3 is 16 amino acids long. Trimming removed 4 bases at V and 4 bases at J, with 18 bases between.

This rearrangement joins TRBV20-1 to TRBJ2-1; TRBD2 might be the D (5 bases). Trimming pared 6 bases from V and 4 bases from J, leaving 13 bases between. The CDR3 loop spans 13 amino acids. Per the germline V gene, CDR1 is DFQATT and CDR2 is SNEGSKA (reference sequence). The DNA of the CDR3 is TGCAGTGCCGGACTCCCAGGATACAATGAGCAGTTCTTC. The encoded protein is CSAGLPGYNEQFF.

This clonotype has more than one count but fewer than ten. The chain is built from TRBV7-2 and TRBJ2-7; TRBD2 aligns across 12 bases. CDR1 SGHTA and CDR2 FQGNSA come from the germline V gene. J gave up 0 bases and V 0 bases, and 6 bases lay outside the gene matches. The CDR3 runs 18 residues. The CDR3 DNA reads TGTGCCAGCAGCTTAGCTGGACTAGCGGGGTCCCTCTCCTACGAGCAGTACTTC. This sequence encodes CASSLAGLAGSLSYEQYF.

This clonotype was observed a handful of times. V usage is TRBV28 and J usage is TRBJ1-5, with a weak D call TRBD1 (6 bases). The germline V gene has CDR1 MDHEN and CDR2 SYDVKM. V dropped 6 bases and J dropped 5 bases, with 14 bases sitting between them. The CDR3 is made up of 14 amino acids. The CDR3 is CASSQTGYYQPQHF. In DNA form, the CDR3 reads TGTGCCAGCAGCCAAACAGGGTATTATCAGCCCCAGCATTTT.

The chain recombines TRBV5-1 with TRBJ2-1, with TRBD2 matching 13 bases. V lost 3 bases, J lost 4 bases, and 13 bases stayed unmatched. This CDR3 has 19 amino acids. Germline CDR1 reads SGHRS; CDR2 reads YFSETQ. CDR3 protein: CASSSRTSGSVGGYNEQFF. CDR3 DNA sequence: TGCGCCAGCAGCTCCCGGACTAGCGGGAGTGTTGGTGGGTACAATGAGCAGTTCTTC.

The CDR3 nucleotides read TGTGCCAGCAGCTTACTCATGAACATTCAGTACTTC. Encoded protein: CASSLLMNIQYF. The chain couples TRBV7-2 to TRBJ2-4; D is unclear. The CDR3 totals 12 residues. In germline, CDR1 is SGHTA, CDR2 FQGNSA. V was pared by 2 bases and J by 7 bases, with 6 bases between.

V is TRBV4-2 and J is TRBJ2-1, with D maybe TRBD2 (5 bases). This CDR3 region has 15 residues. The V end was cut by 0 bases, the J end by 4 bases, with 10 bases between. Germline values: CDR1 LGHNA, CDR2 YNFKEQ. CDR3: CASSQDQAAYNEQFF. CDR3 coding DNA: TGTGCCAGCAGCCAAGATCAAGCGGCATACAATGAGCAGTTCTTC.

The chain joins TRBV20-1 to TRBJ1-6; 7 positions agree with TRBD1. This CDR3 is built from 14 residues. Looked up from germline, CDR1 is DFQATT and CDR2 is SNEGSKA (reference sequence). V was clipped by 3 bases and J by 10 bases; unmatched bases: 9. CDR3 loop: CSARGGTAYSPLHF. In DNA form, the CDR3 reads TGCAGTGCTAGGGGCGGGACAGCCTACTCACCCCTCCACTTT.

This clonotype was picked up a small number of times. V is TRBV11-2 and J is TRBJ1-5; possible D gene TRBD1, 6 bases. V was trimmed by 5 bases and J by 7 bases, leaving 21 bases between them. In germline, CDR1 is SGHAT, CDR2 FQNNGV. The length of the CDR3 is 16 residues. DNA for the CDR3: TGTGCCAGCAGCGCTGGGGATGGCAGGGGATGGCAGCCCCAGCATTTT. It specifies CASSAGDGRGWQPQHF. Combining the CDR3 with reference TRBV11-2 and TRBJ1-5 gives the whole variable domain EAGVAQSPRYKIIEKRQSVAFWCNPISGHATLYWYQQILGQGPKLLIQFQNNGVVDDSQLPKDRFSAERLKGVDSTLKIQPAKLEDSAVYLCASSAGDGRGWQPQHFGDGTRLSIL.

The V and J genes are TRBV20-1 and TRBJ2-5; D unresolved. CDR1 is DFQATT and CDR2 is SNEGSKA in the germline V gene (reference sequence). Trimming pared 8 bases from V and 1 base from J, leaving 20 bases between. CDR3 length: 15 amino acids. The CDR3: CSCYSSDGFQETQYF. In nucleotides, the CDR3 is TGCAGTTGCTATTCGTCGGACGGTTTCCAAGAGACCCAGTACTTC.

J is TRBJ2-2 and V is TRBV6-2 or TRBV6-3; a weak D match, TRBD2 (5 bases). The CDR3 runs to 15 residues. Germline CDR1 MNHEY, CDR2 SVGEGT. V dropped 7 bases and J dropped 4 bases, with 16 bases sitting between them. CDR3 sequence: CASTLVGVRTGELFF. CDR3 DNA: TGTGCCAGCACCCTGGTCGGGGTTCGCACCGGGGAGCTGTTTTTT.

There are many counts of this clonotype. This rearrangement joins TRBV25-1 to TRBJ2-1, with 8 bases aligning to TRBD2. CDR1 and CDR2 (germline): MGHDK, SYGVNS. V lost 1 base, J lost 1 base, and 6 bases stayed unmatched. There are 17 residues in the CDR3. CDR3 protein: CASSELNGRASYNEQFF. The DNA of the CDR3 is TGTGCCAGCAGTGAATTAAACGGGAGGGCATCCTACAATGAGCAGTTCTTC.

A word on this clonotype: This may be a read error, as it is one base from a much larger clone. The CDR3 does not close with the conserved phenylalanine or tryptophan, likely indicating a read error. The chain combines TRBV29-1 with TRBJ2-5; D may correspond to TRBD1 or TRBD2 (5 bases each). The CDR3 loop spans 15 amino acids. CDR1 SQVTM and CDR2 ANQGSEA come from the germline V gene. The V end was cut by 4 bases, the J end by 2 bases, with 17 bases between. The CDR3 bases are TGCAGCGTTGGGGACCCTGGTGGATATCAAGAGACCCAGTACCTC. Residues: CSVGDPGGYQETQYL.

V and J are TRBV28 and TRBJ2-5; TRBD1 matches at 7 bases. Trimming cost V 5 bases and J 2 bases; bases outside gene matches: 5. From germline, CDR1 is MDHEN and CDR2 SYDVKM. CDR3 size: 14 residues. CDR3 in amino acids: CASSPPTGQETQYF. CDR3 coding DNA: TGTGCCAGCAGTCCTCCGACAGGGCAAGAGACCCAGTACTTC.

The sample holds a few counts of this clonotype. The V gene is TRBV7-9, the J gene TRBJ2-3; D may match TRBD1 or TRBD2 (6 bases each). Per the germline V gene, CDR1 is SEHNR and CDR2 is FQNEAQ (reference sequence). Trimming took off 4 bases at V and 2 bases at J, with 16 bases between the two ends. The CDR3 extends over 16 amino acids. The CDR3 DNA reads as TGTGCCAGCAGCTCCCCGGGGGCAGGGTACACAGATACGCAGTATTTT. Its translation: CASSSPGAGYTDTQYF.

This clonotype has only a few counts. The CDR3 is CASSLAVASGSNEQFF. CDR3 nucleotides: TGTGCCAGCAGTTTAGCGGTGGCTAGCGGGAGCAATGAGCAGTTCTTC. This chain connects TRBV12-3 or TRBV12-4 to TRBJ2-1; 10 nucleotides agree with TRBD2. The CDR3 contains 16 residues. V trimming: 0 bases; J trimming: 6 bases; junction bases outside the gene matches: 5.

This sequence joins TRBV30 and TRBJ2-1; TRBD1 aligns across 8 bases. The trim removed 4 bases at V and 4 bases at J, leaving 6 bases unmatched. The CDR3 totals 14 residues. In germline, CDR1 is GTSNPN, CDR2 SVGIG (reference sequence). In nucleotides, the CDR3 is TGTGCCTGGACCAGACAGGGGAATTACAATGAGCAGTTCTTC. Translation gives CAWTRQGNYNEQFF.

This rearrangement joins TRBV3-1 to TRBJ2-5, with 8 bases fitting TRBD2. This CDR3 has 15 amino acids. Germline V gene sequence: CDR1 LGHDT, CDR2 YNNKEL (reference sequence). The V and J ends lost 4 bases and 5 bases, in that order; junction bases with no gene match: 9. CDR3 sequence (DNA): TGTGCCAGCAGCCCATCCAGCGGGAGTGGTGAGACCCAGTACTTC. Amino acid sequence: CASSPSSGSGETQYF.

This clonotype has just a few counts. The rearrangement links TRBV9 to TRBJ1-2; D gene uncertain. The CDR3 spans 12 residues. Trimming shortened V by 4 bases and J by 5 bases, and 9 bases separated the two germline ends. Germline V gene data show CDR1 as SGDLS and CDR2 as YYNGEE. CDR3 sequence (DNA): TGTGCCAGCAGCCCTGAATCGTATGGCTACACCTTC. It specifies CASSPESYGYTF.

This chain links TRBV29-1 with TRBJ2-2, with D possibly being TRBD1 or TRBD2 (5 bases each). Germline CDR1 is SQVTM and CDR2 is ANQGSEA. Trimming left V 4 bases short and J 6 bases short, with 15 bases between. CDR3 length: 14 amino acids. CDR3 residues: CSVVDAGTAGELFF. Here the CDR3 DNA reads TGCAGCGTTGTAGACGCAGGGACGGCCGGGGAGCTGTTTTTT.

This clonotype was seen only a few times. The CDR3 sequence is CASFAGDTQYF. The CDR3 DNA follows: TGTGCCAGCTTCGCCGGGGATACGCAGTATTTT. This chain connects TRBV6-5 to TRBJ2-3; D remains ambiguous. Germline lookup yields CDR1 MNHEY and CDR2 SVGAGI. V was clipped by 8 bases and J by 6 bases, with 9 bases between them. This CDR3 has 11 residues.

In this sample, this clonotype turned up a few times. The genes are TRBV6-5 and TRBJ2-7; D call uncertain. Per germline, CDR1 MNHEY and CDR2 SVGAGI. The length of the CDR3 is 13 residues. Trimming took off 2 bases at V and 3 bases at J, with 8 bases between the two ends. CDR3 amino acids: CASSYGQIYEQYF. CDR3 DNA sequence: TGTGCCAGCAGTTACGGGCAAATCTACGAGCAGTACTTC.

This chain connects TRBV28 to TRBJ2-3; no clear D. The CDR3 totals 16 residues. Germline V gene lookup returns CDR1 MDHEN and CDR2 SYDVKM. Trimming took off 8 bases at V and 0 bases at J, with 18 bases between the two ends. The CDR3 sequence: CASGFYRTSSTDTQYF. The CDR3, as DNA: TGTGCCAGCGGGTTTTACCGAACATCTAGCACAGATACGCAGTATTTT.